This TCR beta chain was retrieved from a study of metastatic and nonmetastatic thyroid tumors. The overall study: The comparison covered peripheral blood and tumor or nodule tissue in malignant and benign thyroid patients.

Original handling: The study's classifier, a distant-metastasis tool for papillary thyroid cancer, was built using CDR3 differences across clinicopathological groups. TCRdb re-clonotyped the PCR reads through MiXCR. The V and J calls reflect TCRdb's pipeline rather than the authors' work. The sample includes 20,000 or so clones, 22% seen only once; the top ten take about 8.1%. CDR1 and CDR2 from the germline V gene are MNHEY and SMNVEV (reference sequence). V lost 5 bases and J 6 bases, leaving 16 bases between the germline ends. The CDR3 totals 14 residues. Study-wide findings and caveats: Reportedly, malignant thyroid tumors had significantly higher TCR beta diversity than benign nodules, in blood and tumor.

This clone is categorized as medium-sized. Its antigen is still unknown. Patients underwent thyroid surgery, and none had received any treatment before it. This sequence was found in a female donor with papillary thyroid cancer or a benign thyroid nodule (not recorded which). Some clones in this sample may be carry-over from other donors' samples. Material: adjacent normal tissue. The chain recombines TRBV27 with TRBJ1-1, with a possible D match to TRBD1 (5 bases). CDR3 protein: CASSPLGLEAEAFF. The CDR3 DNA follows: TGTGCCAGCAGTCCCCTGGGGCTCGAAGCTGAAGCTTTCTTT.